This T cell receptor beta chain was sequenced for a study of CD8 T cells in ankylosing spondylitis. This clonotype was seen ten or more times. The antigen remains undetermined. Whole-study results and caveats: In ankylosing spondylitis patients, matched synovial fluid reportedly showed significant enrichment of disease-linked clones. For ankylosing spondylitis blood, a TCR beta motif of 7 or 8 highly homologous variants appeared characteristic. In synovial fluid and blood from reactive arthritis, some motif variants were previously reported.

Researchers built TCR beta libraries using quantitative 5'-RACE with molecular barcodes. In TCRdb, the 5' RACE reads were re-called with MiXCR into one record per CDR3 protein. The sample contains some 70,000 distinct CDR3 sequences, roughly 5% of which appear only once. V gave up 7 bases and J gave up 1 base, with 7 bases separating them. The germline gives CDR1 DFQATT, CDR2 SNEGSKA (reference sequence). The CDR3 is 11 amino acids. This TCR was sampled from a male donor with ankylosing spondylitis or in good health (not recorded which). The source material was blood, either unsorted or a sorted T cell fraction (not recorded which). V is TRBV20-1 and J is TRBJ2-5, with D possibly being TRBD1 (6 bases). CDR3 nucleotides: TGCAGTGGGGACATCCAAGAGACCCAGTACTTC. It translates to CSGDIQETQYF.